This paragraph covers one T cell receptor (beta chain) sequence. As processed by the authors: Estimated nucleated cell counts came from reference gene primer amplification. Sequencing was performed with immunoSEQ multiplex PCR; in TCRdb, only in-frame clones are kept and a portion is missing. For V, J and clone size, that table is used; D and trimming come from the DNA. Of about 200,000 clones detected, around four fifths appear once; the ten largest clones hold around 0.93%. This sample stems from a study of blood T cell repertoires in COVID-19. The TCR sequence derives from a man between 60 and 70 years old with COVID-19, enrolled during active disease. The sequenced material came from peripheral blood.

CDR3 sequence (DNA): TGTGCCAGCTCACCGGGCCCCGATCAGCCCCAGCATTTT. Translating gives CASSPGPDQPQHF. The V gene is TRBV18, the J gene TRBJ1-5; no firm D call. Trimming took 3 bases from V and 5 from J, leaving 8 bases between them. Per germline, CDR1 KGHSH and CDR2 LQKENI. The CDR3 length is 13 residues.